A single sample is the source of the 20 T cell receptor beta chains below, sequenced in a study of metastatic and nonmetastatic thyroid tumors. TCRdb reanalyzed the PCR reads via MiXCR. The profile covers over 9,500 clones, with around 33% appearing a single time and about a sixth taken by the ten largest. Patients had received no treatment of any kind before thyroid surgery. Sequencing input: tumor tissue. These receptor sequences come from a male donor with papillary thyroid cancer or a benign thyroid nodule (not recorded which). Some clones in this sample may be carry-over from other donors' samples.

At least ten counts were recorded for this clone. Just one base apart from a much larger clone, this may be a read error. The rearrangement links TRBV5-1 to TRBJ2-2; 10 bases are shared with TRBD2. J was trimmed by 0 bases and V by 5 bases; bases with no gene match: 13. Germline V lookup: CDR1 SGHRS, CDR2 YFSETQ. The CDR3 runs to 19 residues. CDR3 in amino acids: CASRTRGTSEGPNTGELFF. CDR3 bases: TGCGCCAGCAGAACCCGCGGGACTAGCGAGGGGCCGAACACCGGGGAGCTGTTTTTT. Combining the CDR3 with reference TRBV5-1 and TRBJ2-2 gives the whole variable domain KAGVTQTPRYLIKTRGQQVTLSCSPISGHRSVSWYQQTPGQGLQFLFEYFSETQRNKGNFPGRFSGRQFSNSRSEMNVSTLELGDSALYLCASRTRGTSEGPNTGELFFGEGSRLTVL.

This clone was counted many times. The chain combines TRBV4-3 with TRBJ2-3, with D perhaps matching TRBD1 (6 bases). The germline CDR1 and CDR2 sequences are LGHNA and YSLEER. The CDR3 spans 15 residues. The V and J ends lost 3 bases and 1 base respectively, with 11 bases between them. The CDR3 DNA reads TGCGCCAGCAGCCAGCTGACAGGAGGCACAGATACGCAGTATTTT. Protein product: CASSQLTGGTDTQYF.

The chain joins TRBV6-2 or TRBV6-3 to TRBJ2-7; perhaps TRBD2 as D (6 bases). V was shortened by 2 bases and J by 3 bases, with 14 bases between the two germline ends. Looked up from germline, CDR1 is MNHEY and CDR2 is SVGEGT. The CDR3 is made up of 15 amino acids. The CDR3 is CASSYQSSENYEQYF. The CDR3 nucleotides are TGTGCCAGCAGTTACCAGTCTAGCGAGAACTACGAGCAGTACTTC.

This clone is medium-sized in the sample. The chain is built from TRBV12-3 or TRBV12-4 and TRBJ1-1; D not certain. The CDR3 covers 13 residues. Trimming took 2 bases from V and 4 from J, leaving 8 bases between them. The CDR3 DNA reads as TGTGCCAGCAGTTTAAATCGGGGCACTGAAGCTTTCTTT. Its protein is CASSLNRGTEAFF.

The CDR3 here is CSAHPDMNTEAFF. The CDR3 DNA is TGCAGTGCTCACCCGGACATGAACACTGAAGCTTTCTTT. The genes are TRBV20-1 and TRBJ1-1; tentatively, D is TRBD1 (5 bases). This CDR3 contains 13 residues. In germline, CDR1 is DFQATT, CDR2 SNEGSKA (reference sequence). V was trimmed by 5 bases and J by 0 bases, leaving 10 bases between them.

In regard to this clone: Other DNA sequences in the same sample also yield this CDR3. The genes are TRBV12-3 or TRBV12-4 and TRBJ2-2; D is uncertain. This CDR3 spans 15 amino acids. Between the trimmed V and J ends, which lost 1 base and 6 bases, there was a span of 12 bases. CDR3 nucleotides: TGTGCCAGCAGTTTAGGAATATTAGGTCCCGGGGAGCTGTTTTTT. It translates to CASSLGILGPGELFF.

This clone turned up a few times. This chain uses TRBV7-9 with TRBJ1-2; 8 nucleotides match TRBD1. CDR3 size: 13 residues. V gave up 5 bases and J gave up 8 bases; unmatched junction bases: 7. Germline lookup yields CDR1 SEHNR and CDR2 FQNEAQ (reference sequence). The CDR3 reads CASSQGQGQGYTF. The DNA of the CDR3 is TGTGCCAGCAGCCAAGGACAGGGCCAAGGCTACACCTTC.

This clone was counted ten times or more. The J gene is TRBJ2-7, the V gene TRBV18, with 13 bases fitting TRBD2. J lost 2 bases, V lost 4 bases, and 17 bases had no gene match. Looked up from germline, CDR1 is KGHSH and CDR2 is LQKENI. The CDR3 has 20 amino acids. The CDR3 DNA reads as TGTGCCAGCTCACTCAAAGGGGGGTCGGGACTAGCGGGACCTACCTACGAGCAGTACTTC. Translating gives CASSLKGGSGLAGPTYEQYF.

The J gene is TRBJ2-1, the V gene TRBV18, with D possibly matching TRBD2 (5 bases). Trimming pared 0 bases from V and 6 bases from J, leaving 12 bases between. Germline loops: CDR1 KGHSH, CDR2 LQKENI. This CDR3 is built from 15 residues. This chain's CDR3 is CASSPPSGGRNEQFF. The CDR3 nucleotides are TGTGCCAGCTCACCACCGTCCGGAGGTCGCAATGAGCAGTTCTTC.

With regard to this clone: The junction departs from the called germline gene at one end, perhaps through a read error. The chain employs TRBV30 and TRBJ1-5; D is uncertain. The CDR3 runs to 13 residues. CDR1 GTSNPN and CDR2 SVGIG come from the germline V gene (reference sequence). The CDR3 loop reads CAWSRSLYQTQHF. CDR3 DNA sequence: TGTGCCTGGAGTAGATCGCTTTATCAGACCCAGCATTTT.

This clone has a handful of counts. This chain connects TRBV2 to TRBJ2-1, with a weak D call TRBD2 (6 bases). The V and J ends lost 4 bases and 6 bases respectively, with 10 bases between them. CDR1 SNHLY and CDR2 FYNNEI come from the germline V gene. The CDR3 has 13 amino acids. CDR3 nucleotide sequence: TGTGCCAGCAGTGGGGACTTCCTCAATGAGCAGTTCTTC. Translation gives CASSGDFLNEQFF.

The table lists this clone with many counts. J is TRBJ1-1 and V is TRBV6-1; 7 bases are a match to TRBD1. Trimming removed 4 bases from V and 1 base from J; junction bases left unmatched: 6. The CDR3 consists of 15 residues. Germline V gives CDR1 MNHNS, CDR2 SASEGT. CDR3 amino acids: CASSARTGRNTEAFF. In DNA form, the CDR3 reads TGTGCCAGCAGTGCCCGGACAGGCCGGAACACTGAAGCTTTCTTT.

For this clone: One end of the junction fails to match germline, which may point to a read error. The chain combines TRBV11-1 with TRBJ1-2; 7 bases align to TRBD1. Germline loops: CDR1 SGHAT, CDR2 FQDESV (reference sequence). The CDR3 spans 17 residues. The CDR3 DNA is TGCGCCAGCAGCGTGTCTTGGGCGACAGGGAGCGTCTCTGGCTACACCTTC. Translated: CASSVSWATGSVSGYTF. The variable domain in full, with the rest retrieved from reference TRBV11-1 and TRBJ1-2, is EAEVAQSPRYKITEKSQAVAFWCDPISGHATLYWYRQILGQGPELLVQFQDESVVDDSQLPKDRFSAERLKGVDSTLKIQPAELGDSAMYLCASSVSWATGSVSGYTFGSGTRLTVV.

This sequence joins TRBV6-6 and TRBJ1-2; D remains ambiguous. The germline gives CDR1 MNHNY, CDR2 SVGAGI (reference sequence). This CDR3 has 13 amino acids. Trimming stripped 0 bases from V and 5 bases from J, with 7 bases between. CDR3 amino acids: CASSYSRSYGYTF. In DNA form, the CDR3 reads TGTGCCAGCAGTTACTCCCGTAGTTATGGCTACACCTTC.

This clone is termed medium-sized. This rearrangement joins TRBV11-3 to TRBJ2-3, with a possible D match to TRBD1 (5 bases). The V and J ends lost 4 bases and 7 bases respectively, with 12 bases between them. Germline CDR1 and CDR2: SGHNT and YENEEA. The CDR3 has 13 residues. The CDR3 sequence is CASSSLDSHTQYF. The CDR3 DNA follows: TGTGCCAGCAGCTCCCTAGACAGCCATACGCAGTATTTT.

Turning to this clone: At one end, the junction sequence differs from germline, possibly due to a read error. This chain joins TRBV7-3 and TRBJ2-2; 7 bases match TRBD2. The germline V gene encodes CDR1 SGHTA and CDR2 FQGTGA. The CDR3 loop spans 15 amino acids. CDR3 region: CASSLGLSGAGELFF. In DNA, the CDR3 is TGTGCCAGCAGCTTGGGACTATCGGGAGCCGGTGAGCTGTTTTTT.

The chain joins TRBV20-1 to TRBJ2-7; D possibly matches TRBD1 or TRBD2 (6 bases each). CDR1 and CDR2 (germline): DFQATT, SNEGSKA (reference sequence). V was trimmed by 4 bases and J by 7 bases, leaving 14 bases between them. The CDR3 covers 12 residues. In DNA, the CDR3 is TGCAGTGCTAACGGGGGCGAGGAGGAGCAGTACTTC. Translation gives CSANGGEEEQYF.

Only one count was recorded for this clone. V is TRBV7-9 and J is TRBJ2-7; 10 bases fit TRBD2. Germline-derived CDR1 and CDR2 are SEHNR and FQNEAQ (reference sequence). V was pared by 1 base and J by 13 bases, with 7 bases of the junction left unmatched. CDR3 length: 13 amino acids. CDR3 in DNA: TGTGCCAGCAGCTTAGGGACTAGCGGCCAGGTCTACTTC. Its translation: CASSLGTSGQVYF.

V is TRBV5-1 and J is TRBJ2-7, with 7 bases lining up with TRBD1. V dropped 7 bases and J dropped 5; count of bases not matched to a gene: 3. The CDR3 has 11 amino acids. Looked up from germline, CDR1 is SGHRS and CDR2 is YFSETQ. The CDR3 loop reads CASSQGNEQYF. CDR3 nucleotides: TGCGCCAGCTCACAGGGGAACGAGCAGTACTTC. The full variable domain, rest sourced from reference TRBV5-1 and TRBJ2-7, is KAGVTQTPRYLIKTRGQQVTLSCSPISGHRSVSWYQQTPGQGLQFLFEYFSETQRNKGNFPGRFSGRQFSNSRSEMNVSTLELGDSALYLCASSQGNEQYFGPGTRLTVT.

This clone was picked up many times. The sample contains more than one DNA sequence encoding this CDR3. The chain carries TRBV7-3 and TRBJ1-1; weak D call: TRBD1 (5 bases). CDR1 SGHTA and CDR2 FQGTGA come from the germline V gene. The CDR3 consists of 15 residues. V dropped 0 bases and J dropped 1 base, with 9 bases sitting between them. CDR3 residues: CASSLTRGTNTEAFF. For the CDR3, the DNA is TGTGCCAGCAGCTTAACGCGGGGGACGAACACTGAAGCTTTCTTT.